The 30 T cell receptor beta chains presented below share a single source sample, sequenced in a study of kidney transplant recipient with SARS-CoV-2 infection. TCRdb redid the calling of the reads with MiXCR, one entry per CDR3 protein. The table lists roughly 250,000 distinct CDR3 sequences, around 28% of them singletons. The sequencing used a blood sample, collected at baseline and on roughly day 110 from a kidney transplant recipient. The receptors originated from a young adult male patient who had COVID-19 and was a kidney transplant recipient. Some T cells may have originated in the graft donor.

There are many counts of this clonotype. The chain joins TRBV27 to TRBJ2-1, with 9 bases identical to TRBD1. V shed 5 bases, J shed 4 bases, and the junction held 6 bases outside the gene matches. CDR3 size: 15 residues. Looked up from germline, CDR1 is MNHEY and CDR2 is SMNVEV (reference sequence). CDR3 DNA sequence: TGTGCCAGCAGTGTGAGGACAGGGGATTACAATGAGCAGTTCTTC. It specifies CASSVRTGDYNEQFF.

This clonotype occurred a few times. The chain uses TRBV5-1 and TRBJ2-1; a weak D match, TRBD2 (5 bases). Germline values: CDR1 SGHRS, CDR2 YFSETQ. The CDR3 runs to 16 residues. V gave up 3 bases and J gave up 3 bases, with 16 bases separating them. The CDR3 coding sequence is TGCGCCAGCAGCTCAACTGCGGGTGACGACTACAATGAGCAGTTCTTC. Amino acids: CASSSTAGDDYNEQFF. Full variable domain (outside the CDR3, taken from reference TRBV5-1 and TRBJ2-1): KAGVTQTPRYLIKTRGQQVTLSCSPISGHRSVSWYQQTPGQGLQFLFEYFSETQRNKGNFPGRFSGRQFSNSRSEMNVSTLELGDSALYLCASSSTAGDDYNEQFFGPGTRLTVL.

Turning to this clonotype: A much larger clone lies a single base off, so this may be a read error. The V and J genes are TRBV9 and TRBJ1-2; D gene uncertain. CDR1 SGDLS and CDR2 YYNGEE come from the germline V gene. The CDR3 sequence is 16 residues long. Deletions cut 10 bases from V and 4 bases from J, with 26 bases between. The CDR3 loop reads CAGARPYSRKTYGYTF. For the CDR3, the DNA is TGTGCCGGCGCCCGGCCGTACTCAAGAAAGACCTATGGCTACACCTTC. The full variable domain, with the rest looked up from reference TRBV9 and TRBJ1-2, is DSGVTQTPKHLITATGQRVTLRCSPRSGDLSVYWYQQSLDQGLQFLIQYYNGEERAKGNILERFSAQQFPDLHSELNLSSLELGDSALYFCAGARPYSRKTYGYTFGSGTRLTVV.

The gene calls are TRBV12-3 or TRBV12-4 and TRBJ2-3, with D perhaps being TRBD1 or TRBD2 (6 bases each). Trimming left V 6 bases short and J 8 bases short, with 15 bases between. This CDR3 contains 13 residues. CDR3 sequence reads: CASSRGRVGTQYF. The CDR3 DNA follows: TGTGCCAGCAGCCGGGGGCGGGTAGGTACGCAGTATTTT.

Ten or more counts support this clonotype. V gene TRBV5-6 combines with J gene TRBJ2-7; 8 nucleotides align to TRBD2. Trimming removed 0 bases from V and 3 bases from J; junction bases left unmatched: 11. CDR1 is SGHDT and CDR2 is YYEEEE in the germline V gene. This CDR3 is 17 amino acids long. The CDR3 protein is CASSLVSGSVRNYEQYF. The CDR3 DNA reads as TGTGCCAGCAGCTTGGTCAGCGGGAGTGTCAGGAACTACGAGCAGTACTTC.

In its sample, this clonotype was seen many times. The chain links TRBV10-2 to TRBJ1-2, with D unresolved. Deletions cut 5 bases from V and 4 bases from J, with 23 bases between. Germline V gene lookup returns CDR1 WSHSY and CDR2 SAAADI. The CDR3 loop spans 17 amino acids. CDR3 region: CASSKRATSRKTYGYTF. The CDR3 DNA follows: TGCGCCAGCAGTAAGAGGGCCACTTCTAGAAAGACCTATGGCTACACCTTC.

In this sample, this clonotype turned up many times. The chain combines TRBV6-8 with TRBJ1-2, with D uncertain. The CDR3 loop spans 17 amino acids. The germline CDR1 and CDR2 sequences are MNHGY and SAAAGT. V was cut by 5 bases and J by 4 bases, with 23 bases left in between. The CDR3 bases are TGTGCCAGCAGTGGTCCCGTACGCTCTAGAAAGACCTATGGCTACACCTTC. Its translation: CASSGPVRSRKTYGYTF.

Notes on this clonotype: A much larger clone is a single base away; this may be a read error. V is TRBV28 and J is TRBJ2-1; 9 nucleotides align to TRBD2. This CDR3 region has 15 residues. Germline V gene data show CDR1 as MDHEN and CDR2 as SYDVKM. The CDR3 here is CANSVIAGAHNEQFF. The CDR3 coding sequence is TGTGCCAACAGTGTTATAGCGGGAGCCCACAATGAGCAGTTCTTC.

This clonotype has only one observation. One base away lies a much larger clone, so this may be a sequencing read error. As the CDR3 is not closed by the conserved phenylalanine or tryptophan, this likely results from a read error. V gene TRBV30 combines with J gene TRBJ2-7; D may correspond to TRBD1 or TRBD2 (5 bases each). The V end was cut by 4 bases, the J end by 4 bases, with 17 bases between. CDR1 GTSNPN and CDR2 SVGIG come from the germline V gene (reference sequence). The length of the CDR3 is 14 residues. The CDR3 bases are TGTGCCTGGACCCCAACGGGGCTAGCTTACGAGCAGTACCTC. Translation gives CAWTPTGLAYEQYL.

As concerns this clonotype: Given the absence of the conserved phenylalanine or tryptophan at the CDR3 end, a read error is likely. The V gene is TRBV5-1, the J gene TRBJ2-1, with a tentative D call TRBD2 (7 bases). V gave up 0 bases and J gave up 0 bases, with 13 bases separating them. CDR3 length: 17 residues. Germline V CDR1 and CDR2: SGHRS, YFSETQ. CDR3 DNA: TGCGCCAGCAGCTTGGGTTCAGGGGAGGGCTCCTACAATGAGCAGTTCCTC. This sequence encodes CASSLGSGEGSYNEQFL.

This clonotype appeared many times. The chain links TRBV6-5 to TRBJ1-2, with D perhaps TRBD1 (6 bases). Per germline, CDR1 MNHEY and CDR2 SVGAGI. Trimming removed 7 bases from V and 6 bases from J, with 18 bases in between. This CDR3 region has 14 residues. The CDR3 protein is CASTDVGAYDGYTF. The CDR3 coding sequence is TGTGCCAGCACCGACGTGGGGGCGTACGATGGCTACACCTTC.

This clonotype was observed at least ten times. V is TRBV10-1 and J is TRBJ1-6; D not certain. Trimming pared 2 bases from V and 8 bases from J, leaving 4 bases between. CDR3 length: 12 residues. CDR1 is WNHNN and CDR2 is SYGVQD in the germline V gene (reference sequence). The CDR3 region is CASSEIDSPLHF. CDR3 nucleotides: TGCGCCAGCAGTGAGATCGATTCACCCCTCCACTTT.

This clonotype has at least ten counts. This sequence joins TRBV29-1 and TRBJ1-1; 7 bases are a match to TRBD1. In germline, CDR1 is SQVTM, CDR2 ANQGSEA. The CDR3 consists of 12 residues. Losses at the gene ends were 4 bases for V and 4 bases for J; bases not matched to a gene: 3. Here the CDR3 DNA reads TGCAGCGTTGCAGGGGGAGGCACTGAAGCTTTCTTT. Its translation is CSVAGGGTEAFF.

At least ten counts were recorded for this clonotype. The chain recombines TRBV2 with TRBJ1-4; D gene uncertain. The CDR3 covers 12 residues. Germline assignment: CDR1 SNHLY and CDR2 FYNNEI. V lost 9 bases and J 7 bases, leaving 12 bases between the germline ends. The CDR3: CASYGDGEKLFF. The CDR3 DNA reads as TGTGCCAGTTATGGGGATGGTGAAAAACTGTTTTTT.

This clonotype was seen more than once but under ten times. The chain recombines TRBV19 with TRBJ2-1, with TRBD1 as a possible D gene (5 bases). The CDR3 has 15 amino acids. Looked up from germline, CDR1 is LNHDA and CDR2 is SQIVND (reference sequence). V shed 3 bases and J shed 0 bases, with 9 bases lying between them. The CDR3 nucleotides are TGTGCCAGTAGTATTAAGGGGTCCTCCTACAATGAGCAGTTCTTC. This codes for CASSIKGSSYNEQFF.

Regarding this clonotype: A much larger clone differs by one base, so this may be a read error. The chain joins TRBV3-1 to TRBJ2-5; D gene unclear. CDR1 and CDR2 (germline): LGHDT, YNNKEL (reference sequence). CDR3 length equals 17 residues. DNA of the CDR3: TGTGCCAACAGCTTCGGATGTCCCATTTCTTTCTCTGAGACCCAGTACTTC. It specifies CANSFGCPISFSETQYF.

Many counts were recorded for this clonotype. This chain uses TRBV6-6 with TRBJ1-2; TRBD1 matches at 8 bases. CDR3 size: 15 residues. The germline V gene encodes CDR1 MNHNY and CDR2 SVGAGI (reference sequence). The J segment lost 11 bases and the V segment lost 0 bases, leaving 11 bases of the junction unmatched. Written as DNA, the CDR3 is TGTGCCAGCAGTTACTCAGGACAGGGAAAACCCCTTTACACCTTC. Its protein is CASSYSGQGKPLYTF.

This clonotype appeared many times. The J gene is TRBJ1-2, the V gene TRBV16; D gene ambiguous. CDR3 length: 17 residues. Trimming shortened V by 5 bases and J by 4 bases, and 23 bases separated the two germline ends. Germline CDR1 and CDR2: KGHSY and FQNENV. CDR3 DNA: TGTGCCAGCAGCTCCTCTAGGGTCGTTAGAAAGACCTATGGCTACACCTTC. This encodes CASSSSRVVRKTYGYTF.

Remarks on this clonotype: Since no conserved phenylalanine or tryptophan closes the CDR3, a read error is the likely cause. The chain carries TRBV19 and TRBJ2-1; TRBD2 matches at 8 bases. Germline V gene data show CDR1 as LNHDA and CDR2 as SQIVND (reference sequence). This CDR3 spans 14 amino acids. Losses at the gene ends were 5 bases for V and 4 bases for J; bases not matched to a gene: 4. This CDR3 reads CASSPGRGYNEQFL. DNA of the CDR3: TGTGCCAGTAGTCCCGGGAGGGGGTACAATGAGCAGTTCTTA.

This clonotype was seen more than once but under ten times. The CDR3 DNA reads as TGCAGTGCCCACAAAAGGGGGGAGCCGTCTTACGAGCAGTACTTC. It encodes CSAHKRGEPSYEQYF. The gene calls are TRBV20-1 and TRBJ2-7; D possibly matches TRBD1 or TRBD2 (6 bases each). CDR1 and CDR2 from the germline V gene are DFQATT and SNEGSKA (reference sequence). V shed 6 bases and J shed 4 bases, with 22 bases lying between them. The CDR3 is made up of 15 amino acids.

This clonotype was found many times. The chain has TRBV21-1 and TRBJ1-6; the table's D call TRBD1 went unverified against the DNA. TRBV21-1 is classified as a pseudogene. This CDR3 is 18 amino acids long. CDR3 loop: CASPDWRDEWGYNSPLHF. The CDR3 DNA is TGTGCCAGCCCTGATTGGCGGGACGAATGGGGATATAATTCACCCCTCCACTTT.

This chain joins TRBV4-1 and TRBJ2-6; D is undetermined. V dropped 0 bases and J dropped 2 bases, with 17 bases sitting between them. Germline V lookup: CDR1 MGHRA, CDR2 YSYEKL. CDR3 size: 19 residues. The CDR3 loop reads CASSQEWALKLPGANVLTF. The CDR3, as DNA: TGCGCCAGCAGCCAAGAATGGGCCCTGAAGTTACCTGGGGCCAACGTCCTGACTTTC.

With regard to this clonotype: This may be a read error, as it is one base from a much larger clone. The conserved closing phenylalanine or tryptophan is absent in this CDR3, likely reflecting a read error. The chain links TRBV6-2 or TRBV6-3 to TRBJ1-1; D gene ambiguous. CDR1 is MNHEY, CDR2 SVGEGT, per germline. The CDR3 extends over 12 amino acids. Trimming removed 7 bases at V and 4 bases at J, with 10 bases between. The CDR3 bases are TGTGCCAGCAAGGAGGAGTTCACTGAAGCTTTCCTT. Amino acids: CASKEEFTEAFL.

Remarks on this clonotype: This may come from a read error, since a much larger clone is one base off. The CDR3 coding sequence is TGTGCCAGCAGAACAGGGAACTCGCAGCATGAGCAGCTCTTC. Protein sequence: CASRTGNSQHEQLF. V and J are TRBV6-5 and TRBJ2-1; possibly TRBD1 for D (6 bases). From germline, CDR1 is MNHEY and CDR2 SVGAGI. There are 14 residues in the CDR3.

This clonotype was detected ten times or more. The V and J genes are TRBV11-1 and TRBJ1-2, with D unresolved. There are 17 residues in the CDR3. From germline, CDR1 is SGHAT and CDR2 FQDESV (reference sequence). The germline V and J ends were trimmed by 5 bases and 4 bases, with 23 bases remaining between them. The CDR3 DNA is TGTGCCAGCAGCCCGGGAGTTAAGGCTGGAAAGACCTATGGCTACACCTTC. It yields the protein CASSPGVKAGKTYGYTF.

This clonotype appeared a few times. The chain combines TRBV2 with TRBJ2-2; D not resolved. CDR1 and CDR2 (germline): SNHLY, FYNNEI. V was pared by 7 bases and J by 2 bases, with 8 bases between. The CDR3 loop spans 13 amino acids. CDR3 loop: CASNPPNTGELFF. Here the CDR3 DNA reads TGTGCCAGCAATCCCCCAAACACCGGGGAGCTGTTTTTT.

Turning to this clonotype: A read error may account for a junction end that differs from germline. The J gene is TRBJ2-7, the V gene TRBV2; a weak D match, TRBD1 (5 bases). This CDR3 has 12 residues. Per germline, CDR1 SNHLY and CDR2 FYNNEI. The CDR3 is CTSTGTSYEQYF. CDR3 nucleotides: TGTACCAGCACAGGCACCTCCTACGAGCAGTACTTC. Based on the CDR3 plus reference TRBV2 and TRBJ2-7, the full variable domain is EPEVTQTPSHQVTQMGQEVILRCVPISNHLYFYWYRQILGQKVEFLVSFYNNEISEKSEIFDDQFSVERPDGSNFTLKIRSTKLEDSAMYFCTSTGTSYEQYFGPGTRLTVT.

There are many counts of this clonotype. V gene TRBV6-5 combines with J gene TRBJ2-1; 16 bases align to TRBD2. Germline-derived CDR1 and CDR2 are MNHEY and SVGAGI. The CDR3 consists of 18 residues. J was trimmed by 7 bases and V by 7 bases; bases with no gene match: 13. CDR3 in amino acids: CASTIGTSGRAVRNEQFF. The DNA for the CDR3 is TGTGCCAGCACCATTGGGACTAGCGGGAGGGCTGTGAGGAATGAGCAGTTCTTC.

This clonotype was detected ten times or more. The chain employs TRBV11-3 and TRBJ1-1; D remains unclear. This CDR3 has 13 amino acids. V gave up 1 base and J gave up 5 bases, with 8 bases separating them. Germline-derived CDR1 and CDR2 are SGHNT and YENEEA. The CDR3 region is CASSLGLHTEAFF. The CDR3 DNA follows: TGTGCCAGCAGCTTAGGCCTCCATACTGAAGCTTTCTTT.

Concerning this clonotype itself: A much larger clone sits a single nucleotide away, making a read error possible. V is TRBV6-1 and J is TRBJ1-6; D unclear. Trimming stripped 3 bases from V and 14 bases from J, with 8 bases between. CDR1 and CDR2 (germline): MNHNS, SASEGT. CDR3 size: 11 residues. CDR3 in DNA: TGTGCCAGCAGTGACCCCCCGGCCCTCCACTTT. Its protein is CASSDPPALHF.